Listed below are T cell receptor beta chains from one sample, sequenced in a study of molecular identifiers for immune sequencing clone quantification. TCRdb re-called the PCR reads with MiXCR, one entry per CDR3 protein. The repertoire consists of around 470,000 distinct CDR3 sequences, with about 22% occurring once and the leading ten covering about 0.8%. Input material: naive CD8+ T cells from blood, with Jurkat cell RNA spiked in. The receptor set was obtained from a human donor in good health. Some libraries in this study had Jurkat cell RNA spiked in. Each CDR3 is given with its conserved first and last residue. D genes are given only for firm matches. Clone sizes are given selectively: once, few, many, or a class where the clone is expanded.

j_gene,v_gene,d_gene,abundance,CDR3nt,CDR3aa
TRBJ1-1,TRBV6-1,NA,NA,TGTGCCGGCAGTGAAGGCTCAGGGCTTCCTGGGGCTTTCTTT,CAGSEGSGLPGAFF
TRBJ2-7,TRBV3-1,TRBD2,NA,TGTGCCAGCAGCCAAGAGGGACTAGCGGGGGCCTACGAGCAGTACTTC,CASSQEGLAGAYEQYF
TRBJ2-1,TRBV28,TRBD2,many,TGTGCCAGCAGGGCCCGTGGGACTAGCTATGAGCAGTTCTTC,CASRARGTSYEQFF
TRBJ2-7,TRBV27,TRBD2,few,TGTGCCAGCAGTCCACTCGAGGTAGCGGGCCTTGCCTCGCTGGAGCAGTACTTC,CASSPLEVAGLASLEQYF
TRBJ2-1,TRBV11-2,TRBD1,NA,TGTGCCAGCAGCCCGCCCTTCGGGACAGAGGGTGAGCAGTTCTTC,CASSPPFGTEGEQFF
TRBJ2-1,TRBV5-3,TRBD2,few,TGTGCCAGTAACTCCATAGCGGGACGGGCTGAGCAGTTCTTC,CASNSIAGRAEQFF
TRBJ2-1,TRBV24-1,TRBD1,NA,TGTGCCACCAGTGCCGGACAGGGAAGCTGGTACAATGAGCAGTTCTTC,CATSAGQGSWYNEQFF
TRBJ1-5,TRBV28,NA,many,TGTGCCAGCAGCGCAGACAGGCCGAATCAGCCCCAGCATTTT,CASSADRPNQPQHF
TRBJ1-5,TRBV6-2/TRBV6-3,NA,few,TGTGCCAGCAGTTCTAGCCCGGGTGCTTATAGCAATCAGCCCCAGCATTTT,CASSSSPGAYSNQPQHF
TRBJ2-3,TRBV12-3/TRBV12-4,TRBD2,few,TGTGCCAGCCCCCCGGGACCCTCCCTCATAGCGGGAGTCGCAGATACGCAGTATTTT,CASPPGPSLIAGVADTQYF
TRBJ2-1,TRBV7-9,NA,NA,TGTGCCAGCAGCTTAGGGGAACCCAGATACAATGAGCAGTTCTTC,CASSLGEPRYNEQFF
TRBJ2-7,TRBV2,NA,many,TGTGCCACGTTACCGTCTCGTCGTCAATACTCCTACGAGCAGTACTTC,CATLPSRRQYSYEQYF
TRBJ2-7,TRBV19,TRBD2,few,TGTGCCAGTAGAACAGTAGCGGGGGACTCCTACGAGCAGTACTTC,CASRTVAGDSYEQYF
TRBJ2-5,TRBV7-9,NA,many,TGTGCCAGCAGCTTAGCGCTTAGACTGCAACAAGAGACCCAGTACTTC,CASSLALRLQQETQYF
TRBJ2-6,TRBV11-2,NA,many,TGTGCCAGCAGCTTTATCCGGGGGGCCCTGTCTGGGGCCAACGTCCTGACTTTC,CASSFIRGALSGANVLTF
TRBJ2-3,TRBV9,NA,once,TGTGCCAGCAGCGTAGAAGTCTCAGATACGCAGTATTTT,CASSVEVSDTQYF
TRBJ1-4,TRBV20-1,TRBD1,NA,TGCAGTGCTAGAGATCAACAGGGGGATGAAGAACTGTTTTTT,CSARDQQGDEELFF
TRBJ1-5,TRBV4-1,NA,NA,TGCGCCAGCAGCCAAACAATGGACAGCTATCAGCCCCAGCATTTT,CASSQTMDSYQPQHF
TRBJ2-2,TRBV5-5,NA,many,TGTGCCAGCAGCTATGGACGGAGCTTAATGAACACCGGGGAGCTGTTTTTT,CASSYGRSLMNTGELFF
TRBJ2-7,TRBV15,NA,many,TGTGCCACCAGCAGAGATAACAGGGACTACGAGCAGTACTTC,CATSRDNRDYEQYF
TRBJ2-3,TRBV27,NA,NA,TGTGCCAGCAGTTTAACTAATCAGCCCCAGTATTTT,CASSLTNQPQYF
TRBJ2-5,TRBV7-9,TRBD2,few,TGTGCCAGCAGCTTTTCGGAGAGCGGGAGGGGAGAGACCCAGTACTTC,CASSFSESGRGETQYF
TRBJ2-3,TRBV4-1,TRBD1,few,TGCGCCAGCAGCCAAGATCCTTCGGGACAGGCCCAACGTTATGGCACAGATACGCAGTATTTT,CASSQDPSGQAQRYGTDTQYF
TRBJ2-7,TRBV4-3,NA,many,TGCGCCAGCAGCCCCGCGTTGGCCTCCTACGAGCAGTACTTC,CASSPALASYEQYF
TRBJ2-7,TRBV27,NA,few,TGTGCCAGCAGTTTAGCAAGGGCCCACGAGCAGTACTTC,CASSLARAHEQYF
TRBJ2-7,TRBV6-7,NA,many,TGTGCCAGCAGTTACCCACAGAGACGGACCTCCTACGAGCAGTACTTC,CASSYPQRRTSYEQYF
TRBJ2-7,TRBV4-1,TRBD2,NA,TGCGCCAGCAGCCAAGATCCCGGGGAGGGAAACGAGCAGTACTTC,CASSQDPGEGNEQYF
TRBJ2-1,TRBV6-5,TRBD1,many,TGTGCCAGCAGGGAAGGACAGGTAACCCGCGATGAGCAGTTCTTC,CASREGQVTRDEQFF
TRBJ2-3,TRBV7-6,TRBD1,few,TGTGCCAGCAGCCCCCCGGGCAGGGGGCGTGCAGATACGCAGTATTTT,CASSPPGRGRADTQYF
TRBJ1-4,TRBV6-1,NA,few,TGTGCCAGCAGTGATCCGGGTTCGGATGAAAAACTGTTTTTT,CASSDPGSDEKLFF
TRBJ2-7,TRBV9,TRBD2,NA,TGTGCCAGCAGCGTAGAGGCGGGAGGGCCCTACGAGCAGTACTTC,CASSVEAGGPYEQYF
TRBJ2-5,TRBV7-6,TRBD2,many,TGTGCCAGCAGCTTAGCTGTGCCTAGCGGGGGGATTCCCCAAGAGACCCAGTACTTC,CASSLAVPSGGIPQETQYF
TRBJ1-5,TRBV4-1,NA,many,TGCGCCAGCAGCCAAGCCTTGGGCAATCAGCCCCAGCATTTT,CASSQALGNQPQHF
TRBJ2-3,TRBV28,NA,many,TGTGCCAGCAGTCCCCCAGGAGGAGGACGTCTCTTT,CASSPPGGGRLF
TRBJ2-7,TRBV4-2,NA,NA,TGTGCCAGCAGCCAAGAGACACCCAGCTCCTACGAGCAGTACTTC,CASSQETPSSYEQYF
TRBJ1-1,TRBV9,NA,many,TGTGCCAGCAGCGTTGCGTGGCAGTCCACTGAAGCTTTCTTT,CASSVAWQSTEAFF
TRBJ2-7,TRBV19,NA,NA,TGTGCCAGTAGTATCGCCGCGCGTGGTAAGGATCACGAGCAGTACTTC,CASSIAARGKDHEQYF
TRBJ2-3,TRBV4-1,NA,many,TGCGCCAGCAGCCCCGGCGGCACTGAGGAAGAGTATTTT,CASSPGGTEEEYF
TRBJ1-1,TRBV15,TRBD1,NA,TGTGCCACCAGCAGCGAAATGGGACAGGAAGAAGCTTTCTTT,CATSSEMGQEEAFF
TRBJ2-1,TRBV30,NA,many,TGTGCCTGGAGTGTACTTGGCGGCAATGAGCAGTTCTTC,CAWSVLGGNEQFF